This T cell receptor beta chain was obtained from a study of T cell responses to AZD1222 COVID-19 vaccine. Study-wide results and limits: Females made up more of the donors, who were largely white British, and clonal diversity may have come out too low.

The CDR3 consists of 15 residues. Germline V gene sequence: CDR1 SGHTA, CDR2 FQGTGA. V lost 5 bases and J lost 3; bases outside the gene matches: 7. Sequencing was performed with immunoSEQ multiplex PCR; in TCRdb, only in-frame clones are kept and a portion is missing. The sample includes 65,000 to 70,000 clones, 82% of them seen just once. This clone has a single count. As yet, its antigen is unknown. This chain uses TRBV7-3 with TRBJ2-1; 7 positions agree with TRBD1. Sequences were derived from peripheral blood, sampled on day 0 of AZD1222 vaccination. This TCR came from an adult in good health. The CDR3 reads CASSPRQGIYNEQFF. CDR3 sequence (DNA): TGTGCCAGCAGCCCCCGACAGGGCATCTACAATGAGCAGTTCTTC.